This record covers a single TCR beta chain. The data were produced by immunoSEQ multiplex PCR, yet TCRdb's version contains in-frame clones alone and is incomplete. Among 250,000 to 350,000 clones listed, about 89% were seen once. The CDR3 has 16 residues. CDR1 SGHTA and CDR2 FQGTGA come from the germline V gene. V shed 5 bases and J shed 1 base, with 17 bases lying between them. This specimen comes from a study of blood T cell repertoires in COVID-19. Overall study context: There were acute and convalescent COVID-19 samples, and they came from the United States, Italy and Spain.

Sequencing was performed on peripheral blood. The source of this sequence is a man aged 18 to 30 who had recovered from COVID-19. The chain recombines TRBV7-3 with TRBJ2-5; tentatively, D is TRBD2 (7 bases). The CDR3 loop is CASSDNRGGSQETQYF. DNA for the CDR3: TGTGCCAGCAGCGATAATAGGGGGGGTTCCCAAGAGACCCAGTACTTC.